A selection of T cell receptor beta chains follows, all from one sample in a study of blood T cell repertoires in COVID-19. Libraries were prepared by immunoSEQ multiplex PCR; TCRdb keeps only in-frame clonotypes and omits some of them. The sample holds some 35,000 clones; about four fifths are singletons and the top ten take 3% to 4%. The sequenced sample was peripheral blood. Source of these receptors: a man in his forties or fifties with acute or convalescent COVID-19. Both conserved end residues are part of each CDR3. D genes are given only for firm matches. Size values are once, few and many counts, or a class for expanded clones, and some rows have none.

d_gene: .
j_gene: TRBJ2-5
abundance: .
v_gene: TRBV7-8
CDR3nt: TGTGCCAGCAGCTTAGCGAGCGGACAAGAGACCCAGTACTTC
CDR3aa: CASSLASGQETQYF

d_gene: .
j_gene: TRBJ2-7
abundance: .
v_gene: TRBV21-1
CDR3nt: TGTGCCAGCACCCCAAGGGGGACAGAACCCTACGAGCAGTACTTC
CDR3aa: CASTPRGTEPYEQYF

d_gene: .
j_gene: TRBJ1-3
abundance: .
v_gene: TRBV4-1
CDR3nt: TGCGCCAGCAGCCAAGATCCCGCAGGGTCCGTGTCTGGAAACACCATATATTTT
CDR3aa: CASSQDPAGSVSGNTIYF

d_gene: TRBD2
j_gene: TRBJ2-1
abundance: few
v_gene: TRBV27
CDR3nt: TGTGCCAGCAGTTTCTCGCGGGAGGCGTATGAGCAGTTCTTC
CDR3aa: CASSFSREAYEQFF

d_gene: TRBD1
j_gene: TRBJ2-4
abundance: .
v_gene: TRBV13
CDR3nt: TGTGCCAGCGGCATCACAGGGGTGGACATTCAGTACTTC
CDR3aa: CASGITGVDIQYF

d_gene: .
j_gene: TRBJ2-1
abundance: .
v_gene: TRBV3-1/TRBV3-2
CDR3nt: TGTGCCAGCAGCCAGGGGTTAGGGGATGAGCAGTTCTTC
CDR3aa: CASSQGLGDEQFF

d_gene: TRBD1
j_gene: TRBJ2-2
abundance: few
v_gene: TRBV14
CDR3nt: TGTGCCAGCAGCCGAATGACCGGGACAGACAACACCGGGGAGCTGTTTTTT
CDR3aa: CASSRMTGTDNTGELFF

d_gene: TRBD1
j_gene: TRBJ1-1
abundance: once
v_gene: TRBV3-1/TRBV3-2
CDR3nt: TGTGCCAGCAGCCAAGATGAGGAGGCAGGGGGGTTGAACACTGAAGCTTTCTTT
CDR3aa: CASSQDEEAGGLNTEAFF

d_gene: .
j_gene: TRBJ2-7
abundance: .
v_gene: TRBV29-1
CDR3nt: TGCAGCGTTCGGATCACCGGGGCCTACGAGCAGTACTTC
CDR3aa: CSVRITGAYEQYF

d_gene: .
j_gene: TRBJ2-5
abundance: .
v_gene: TRBV7-3
CDR3nt: TGTGCCAGCAGCGAACAGTTAGAGGAGACCCAGTACTTC
CDR3aa: CASSEQLEETQYF

d_gene: TRBD1
j_gene: TRBJ2-7
abundance: .
v_gene: TRBV7-6
CDR3nt: TGTGCCAGCACCGGGACAGTGCCTTACGAGCAGTACTTC
CDR3aa: CASTGTVPYEQYF

d_gene: .
j_gene: TRBJ1-1
abundance: .
v_gene: TRBV27
CDR3nt: TGTGCCAGCACCGGGACATCTGAAGCTTTCTTT
CDR3aa: CASTGTSEAFF

d_gene: .
j_gene: TRBJ2-7
abundance: .
v_gene: TRBV27
CDR3nt: TGTGCCAGCAGTTTAGAACAGGAATACCTGAGTGGGACCTACGAGCAGTACTTC
CDR3aa: CASSLEQEYLSGTYEQYF

d_gene: TRBD2
j_gene: TRBJ2-7
abundance: .
v_gene: TRBV28
CDR3nt: TGTGCCAGCAGTTGGACTAGCGTTATCTACGAGCAGTACTTC
CDR3aa: CASSWTSVIYEQYF

d_gene: .
j_gene: TRBJ1-2
abundance: .
v_gene: TRBV2
CDR3nt: TGTGCCAGCACCACGGACAGCGGCGGCTACACCTTC
CDR3aa: CASTTDSGGYTF

d_gene: TRBD2
j_gene: TRBJ2-1
abundance: .
v_gene: TRBV11-1
CDR3nt: TGTGCCAGCAGCTTAGCGTACCGTGGGACTAGCTATCGCGAGCAGTTCTTC
CDR3aa: CASSLAYRGTSYREQFF

d_gene: .
j_gene: TRBJ2-3
abundance: .
v_gene: TRBV24-1
CDR3nt: TGTGCCACCAGTGATCCCATCGGAGCCGATGCGCAGTATTTT
CDR3aa: CATSDPIGADAQYF

d_gene: TRBD1
j_gene: TRBJ1-1
abundance: .
v_gene: TRBV28
CDR3nt: TGTGCCAGCAGTACCTACAGGGGTTGGGGAGAGACTGAAGCTTTCTTT
CDR3aa: CASSTYRGWGETEAFF

d_gene: TRBD2
j_gene: TRBJ2-1
abundance: .
v_gene: TRBV24-1
CDR3nt: TGTGCCACCAGTGATTCGAACTCCCGGGACTATCCCTACAATGAGCAGTTCTTC
CDR3aa: CATSDSNSRDYPYNEQFF

d_gene: .
j_gene: TRBJ1-1
abundance: few
v_gene: TRBV7-9
CDR3nt: TGTGCCAGCAGCTTACCCCTGAGGACGGGAAACACTGAAGCTTTCTTT
CDR3aa: CASSLPLRTGNTEAFF

d_gene: .
j_gene: TRBJ2-2
abundance: .
v_gene: TRBV27
CDR3nt: TGTGCCAGCAGTTTATTGAGCGACGGGGAGCTGTTTTTT
CDR3aa: CASSLLSDGELFF

d_gene: TRBD2
j_gene: TRBJ2-1
abundance: .
v_gene: TRBV28
CDR3nt: TGTGCCAGCAGTTCCGGGGCTAGCGGCCGACTTTACAATGAGCAGTTCTTC
CDR3aa: CASSSGASGRLYNEQFF

d_gene: .
j_gene: TRBJ1-6
abundance: .
v_gene: TRBV6-1
CDR3nt: TGTGCCAGCAGTGAAGGGGGGCCCGATAATTCACCCCTCCACTTT
CDR3aa: CASSEGGPDNSPLHF

d_gene: .
j_gene: TRBJ2-5
abundance: .
v_gene: TRBV2
CDR3nt: TGTGCCAGCAGCGAGATTTTGAGAACTAAGTACTTC
CDR3aa: CASSEILRTKYF

d_gene: .
j_gene: TRBJ2-1
abundance: .
v_gene: TRBV7-9
CDR3nt: TGTGCCAGCAGCCCGCCCGGAGGGGGCCCATACAATGAGCAGTTCTTC
CDR3aa: CASSPPGGGPYNEQFF

d_gene: .
j_gene: TRBJ1-2
abundance: .
v_gene: TRBV11-2
CDR3nt: TGTGCCAGCAGCTTAGGCAGGGTCTATGGCTACACCTTC
CDR3aa: CASSLGRVYGYTF

d_gene: TRBD1
j_gene: TRBJ1-2
abundance: few
v_gene: TRBV7-9
CDR3nt: TGTGCCAGCAGCTTACGAGACAGGGGTTCTGGCTACACCTTC
CDR3aa: CASSLRDRGSGYTF

d_gene: TRBD1
j_gene: TRBJ1-2
abundance: .
v_gene: TRBV5-1
CDR3nt: TGCGCCAGCAGCTCGGGACAGGGGAACTATGGCTACACCTTC
CDR3aa: CASSSGQGNYGYTF

d_gene: .
j_gene: TRBJ2-3
abundance: .
v_gene: TRBV28
CDR3nt: TGTGCCAGCAGTCTTCTCGGAGGGTTAGATACGCAGTATTTT
CDR3aa: CASSLLGGLDTQYF

d_gene: TRBD2
j_gene: TRBJ2-7
abundance: .
v_gene: TRBV19
CDR3nt: TGTGCCAGTAGTATAGCAGTGTGGGAGGGGGAGCAGTACTTC
CDR3aa: CASSIAVWEGEQYF

d_gene: .
j_gene: TRBJ1-5
abundance: .
v_gene: TRBV11-2
CDR3nt: TGTGCCAGCAGCTTAGACCGGGTTCAGCCCCAGCATTTT
CDR3aa: CASSLDRVQPQHF

d_gene: .
j_gene: TRBJ2-7
abundance: .
v_gene: TRBV14
CDR3nt: TGTGCCAGCAGCGCGACAGCCTACGAGCAGTACTTC
CDR3aa: CASSATAYEQYF

d_gene: TRBD2
j_gene: TRBJ2-7
abundance: medium-sized
v_gene: TRBV3-1/TRBV3-2
CDR3nt: TGTGCCAGCAGCCAAGATGGGTCTAGCGGGGGCCCCCCCTCCTACGAGCAGTACTTC
CDR3aa: CASSQDGSSGGPPSYEQYF

d_gene: TRBD1
j_gene: TRBJ1-1
abundance: .
v_gene: TRBV5-1
CDR3nt: TGCGCCAGCAGCCCGAGACAGGGCACTGAAGCTTTCTTT
CDR3aa: CASSPRQGTEAFF

d_gene: .
j_gene: TRBJ1-5
abundance: .
v_gene: TRBV9
CDR3nt: TGTGCCAGCAGCACCACAGGTCTTCAGCCCCAGCATTTT
CDR3aa: CASSTTGLQPQHF